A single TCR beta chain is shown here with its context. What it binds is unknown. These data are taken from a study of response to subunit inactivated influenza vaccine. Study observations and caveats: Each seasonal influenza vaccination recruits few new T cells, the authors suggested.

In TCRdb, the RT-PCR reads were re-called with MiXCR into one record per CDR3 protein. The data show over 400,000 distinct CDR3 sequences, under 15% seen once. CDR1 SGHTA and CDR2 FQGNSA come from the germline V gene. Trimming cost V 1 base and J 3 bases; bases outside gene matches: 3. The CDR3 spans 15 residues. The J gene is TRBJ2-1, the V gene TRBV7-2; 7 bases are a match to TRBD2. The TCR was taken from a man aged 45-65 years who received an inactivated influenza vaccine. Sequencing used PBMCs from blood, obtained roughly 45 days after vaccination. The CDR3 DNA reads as TGTGCCAGCAGCTTAGGCGGGAGTTTCTACAATGAGCAGTTCTTC. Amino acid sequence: CASSLGGSFYNEQFF.